The TCR beta chain described here comes from a study of OX40 agonist ivuxolimab in advanced cancers. Whole-study results and caveats: Clones of CD4+ and CD8+ blood T cells grew by week 6 at doses of 0.1 to 3.0 mg/kg.

Libraries were prepared by immunoSEQ multiplex PCR; TCRdb keeps only in-frame clonotypes and omits some of them. This sample carries more than 75,000 clones, around 80% of them seen once, and the ten largest clones take around 1.1%. Germline loops: CDR1 ENHRY, CDR2 SYGVKD. The CDR3 runs 13 residues. V shed 4 bases and J shed 2 bases, with 6 bases lying between them. Points on this clone: Its target is not known.

The gene calls are TRBV10-3 and TRBJ1-5; D is uncertain. The sequenced sample was CD4+ or CD8+ T cells sorted from blood, obtained in a trial of the OX40 agonist ivuxolimab. This sequence was found in an adult with an advanced solid tumor such as melanoma, head and neck, liver or kidney cancer. CDR3 sequence reads: CAISGSGNQPQHF. CDR3 DNA sequence: TGTGCCATCAGTGGTTCGGGCAATCAGCCCCAGCATTTT.